Listed below are T cell receptor beta chains from one sample, sequenced in a study of identical twins. TCRdb independently ran MiXCR on the 5' RACE reads; one entry per CDR3 protein. The table has about 690,000 distinct CDR3 sequences, roughly 6% seen once. Input material: naive T cells sorted from blood. The receptors were sampled from a man aged 18-30 years in good health. Both conserved end residues are part of each CDR3. A D gene is named only where the DNA matches it firmly. A row's size may be missing; if present it is once, few, many or a size class.

clone size | J gene | D gene | V gene | CDR3 DNA | CDR3 protein
many | TRBJ1-5 | - | TRBV5-5 | TGTGCCAGCAGTCCGGCGGTATTAAGAAATCAGCCCCAGCATTTT | CASSPAVLRNQPQHF
few | TRBJ2-2 | TRBD2 | TRBV11-3 | TGTGCCAGCAGCCTGCGGACTAGCGCGAACACCGGGGAGCTGTTTTTT | CASSLRTSANTGELFF
- | TRBJ2-1 | TRBD1 | TRBV10-2 | TGCGCCAGCAGTGAGTCGAGGGGGCTTATTAATGAGCAGTTCTTC | CASSESRGLINEQFF
- | TRBJ2-4 | - | TRBV2 | TGTGCCAGCTACAGGGTTTCCAAAAACATTCAGTACTTC | CASYRVSKNIQYF
- | TRBJ2-5 | TRBD2 | TRBV7-9 | TGTGCCAGCAGCAATAGCGGGAGTAGAGAGACCCAGTACTTC | CASSNSGSRETQYF
many | TRBJ2-1 | - | TRBV20-1 | TGCAGTGCTTCGGACGTCGATGAGCAGTTCTTC | CSASDVDEQFF
many | TRBJ1-1 | - | TRBV7-2 | TGTGCCAGCAGCAGGGGACTTTCCACTGAAGCTTTCTTT | CASSRGLSTEAFF
few | TRBJ2-1 | - | TRBV7-9 | TGTGCCAGCAGCTTAGGGGGAGTTCCGATCTTC | CASSLGGVPIF
- | TRBJ1-5 | - | TRBV4-1 | TGCGCCAGCAGCCAAGCGGGACGGGATCAGCCCCAGCATTTT | CASSQAGRDQPQHF
- | TRBJ2-7 | - | TRBV12-3/TRBV12-4 | TGTGCCAGCAGATATGAAATCGGCACCTCCTACGAGCAGTACTTC | CASRYEIGTSYEQYF
- | TRBJ2-5 | TRBD2 | TRBV7-9 | TGTGCCAGCAGCTTGTCACCGGCGGGAGGCCAACAAGAGACCCAGTACTTC | CASSLSPAGGQQETQYF
many | TRBJ2-5 | - | TRBV20-1 | TGCAGTGCGGAAAGGGGAACCCAAGAGACCCAGTACTTC | CSAERGTQETQYF
- | TRBJ2-1 | - | TRBV30 | TGTGCCTGGAGTCCCACCATTGGACTTTCTGCCCACTTC | CAWSPTIGLSAHF
- | TRBJ2-1 | - | TRBV5-1 | TGCGCCAGCGACTTTGGGGGTCGGCAATCCAATGAGCAGTTCTTC | CASDFGGRQSNEQFF
many | TRBJ2-1 | - | TRBV6-4 | TGTGCCAGCAGTGACTTAGGGGGAGGGACCAATGAGCAGTTCTTC | CASSDLGGGTNEQFF
many | TRBJ2-1 | - | TRBV6-2/TRBV6-3 | TGTGCCAGCAGCCCTAGCAGAATCAACTACAATGAGCAGTTCTTC | CASSPSRINYNEQFF
- | TRBJ2-1 | TRBD2 | TRBV7-8 | TGTGCCAGCAGCTTAGAAGGGACTAGCGGGAGCTATGAGCAGTTCTTC | CASSLEGTSGSYEQFF
many | TRBJ2-5 | - | TRBV15 | TGTGCCACCAGCGGAAGACGCGAGACCCAGTACTTC | CATSGRRETQYF
- | TRBJ1-6 | TRBD1 | TRBV5-1 | TGCGCCAGCAGCCAAAAAGAACAGGGGGGGAATTCACCCCTCCACTTT | CASSQKEQGGNSPLHF
- | TRBJ1-1 | - | TRBV6-1 | TGTGCCAGCAGTGAAGATCAGGGTTTGAACACTGAAGCTTTCTTT | CASSEDQGLNTEAFF
many | TRBJ1-4 | - | TRBV12-3/TRBV12-4 | TGTGCCAGCAGGGACTTCACAACTAATGAAAAACTGTTTTTT | CASRDFTTNEKLFF
- | TRBJ2-6 | - | TRBV27 | TGTGCCAGCAGTTTTCTTTCCAGCTCTGGGGCCAACGTCCTGACTTTC | CASSFLSSSGANVLTF
many | TRBJ2-4 | TRBD2 | TRBV20-1 | TGCAGTGCTCCTACGTTGTTTATGCGGGGGGGTATAGCCAAAAACATTCAGTACTTC | CSAPTLFMRGGIAKNIQYF
many | TRBJ2-5 | - | TRBV9 | TGTGCCAGCAGCCTACGATGGGGAGGAGAGACCCAGTACTTC | CASSLRWGGETQYF
many | TRBJ1-2 | - | TRBV5-1 | TGCGCCAGCAGCTTTGGGGGGGACTATGGCTACACCTTC | CASSFGGDYGYTF
many | TRBJ2-1 | - | TRBV29-1 | TGCAGCGTTGAAGACCCGGGGGCGGGAGTGGTAAATGAGCAGTTCTTC | CSVEDPGAGVVNEQFF